The 27 T cell receptor beta chains given below trace back to one sample, sequenced in a study of cytomegalovirus exposure and HLA in healthy donors. PCR used 60 Vbeta primers and 13 Jbeta primers. Profiling relied on immunoSEQ multiplex PCR, and the TCRdb table lists in-frame clones only, not all of them. This table holds more than 100,000 clones, under 80% found once. Specimen: PBMCs. Receptor source: a man aged 60 to 69 in good health and CMV-seropositive.

The V and J genes are TRBV10-2 and TRBJ1-3, with D possibly being TRBD1 (6 bases). This CDR3 is built from 12 residues. Trimming took 7 bases from V and 2 from J, leaving 6 bases between them. Germline V gene sequence: CDR1 WSHSY, CDR2 SAAADI. CDR3 region: CASTGAGNTIYF. CDR3 sequence (DNA): TGCGCCAGCACAGGGGCTGGAAACACCATATATTTT.

The J gene is TRBJ1-3, the V gene TRBV5-1, with 11 bases aligning to TRBD1. This CDR3 spans 14 amino acids. CDR1 SGHRS and CDR2 YFSETQ come from the germline V gene. V shed 7 bases and J 4 bases; nucleotides not matched to a gene: 4. The CDR3 nucleotides read TGCGCCAGCGGACAGGGGGCGAAGGGAAACACCATATATTTT. The encoded protein is CASGQGAKGNTIYF.

The gene calls are TRBV10-3 and TRBJ2-7; tentative D call: TRBD1 (5 bases). Germline-derived CDR1 and CDR2 are ENHRY and SYGVKD. The CDR3 runs to 11 residues. The CDR3 bases are TGTGGAAGTGGCAGGGTGGGAGAGCAGTACTTC. Translated, it gives CGSGRVGEQYF.

This rearrangement joins TRBV6-5 to TRBJ2-3, with 11 bases matching TRBD2. Germline V gene sequence: CDR1 MNHEY, CDR2 SVGAGI. The V segment lost 5 bases and the J segment 7 bases; nucleotides outside the gene matches: 5. The CDR3 is 14 residues long. CDR3 protein: CASSPGTSGYTQYF. CDR3 sequence (DNA): TGTGCCAGCAGTCCGGGGACTAGCGGCTATACGCAGTATTTT.

The V call is TRBV7-3, the J call TRBJ1-1; 8 nucleotides align to TRBD1. Germline trimming cut 2 bases from V and 6 bases from J; bases unmatched to any gene: 8. Per the germline V gene, CDR1 is SGHTA and CDR2 is FQGTGA. The CDR3 is 15 residues long. The CDR3 region is CASSLSQGAGAEAFF. The CDR3, as DNA: TGTGCCAGCAGCTTATCTCAGGGGGCCGGCGCTGAAGCTTTCTTT.

This rearrangement joins TRBV7-8 to TRBJ1-1, with a tentative D call TRBD1 (5 bases). This CDR3 has 15 residues. Germline V lookup: CDR1 SGHVS, CDR2 FQNEAQ. Trimming took off 3 bases at V and 1 base at J, with 12 bases between the two ends. The CDR3 nucleotides read TGTGCCAGCAGCTTCGGGGGGTTTTCGAACACTGAAGCTTTCTTT. Protein sequence: CASSFGGFSNTEAFF.

The chain couples TRBV11-3 to TRBJ2-1; D ambiguous. Germline CDR1 and CDR2: SGHNT and YENEEA. Trimming took off 5 bases at V and 8 bases at J, with 13 bases between the two ends. This CDR3 is 13 amino acids long. CDR3 nucleotides: TGTGCCAGCAGCCCTCGAGGCCAAGATGAGCAGTTCTTC. Protein: CASSPRGQDEQFF.

This clone was seen more than once but under ten times. The chain employs TRBV9 and TRBJ2-3, with TRBD2 identical over 8 bases. After removal of 2 bases from V and 6 bases from J, the junction contained 8 bases not matched to a gene. Per germline, CDR1 SGDLS and CDR2 YYNGEE. The length of the CDR3 is 15 residues. Here the CDR3 DNA reads TGTGCCAGCAGCGTCCGCGGGAGGACGGAGGATACGCAGTATTTT. Translating gives CASSVRGRTEDTQYF.

The chain joins TRBV5-4 to TRBJ1-2; 10 nucleotides line up with TRBD1. CDR1 and CDR2 from the germline V gene are SGHNT and YYREEE (reference sequence). This CDR3 contains 15 residues. V was clipped by 5 bases and J by 8 bases; unmatched bases: 12. The CDR3 sequence is CASRSSSGTGVGYTF. CDR3 nucleotide sequence: TGTGCCAGCAGGTCAAGTTCCGGGACAGGGGTAGGCTACACCTTC.

This rearrangement joins TRBV6-5 to TRBJ1-1, with 8 nucleotides matching TRBD1. With 4 bases clipped from V and 10 bases from J, the junction kept 14 bases outside the gene matches. Looked up from germline, CDR1 is MNHEY and CDR2 is SVGAGI. The CDR3 extends over 15 amino acids. The CDR3 sequence: CASSFNPGQEDVAFF. In DNA form, the CDR3 reads TGTGCCAGCAGTTTCAACCCGGGACAGGAAGATGTAGCTTTCTTT.

The chain links TRBV5-4 to TRBJ1-4, with 8 positions matching TRBD1. This CDR3 is built from 14 residues. Germline CDR1 SGHNT, CDR2 YYREEE (reference sequence). Trimming cost V 4 bases and J 13 bases; bases outside gene matches: 12. The CDR3 loop is CASSRPGTGPGLFF. CDR3 DNA: TGTGCCAGCAGCCGTCCCGGGACAGGTCCTGGACTGTTTTTT.

CDR3 sequence: CASSFYRGGETQYF. As DNA, the CDR3 is TGTGCCAGCAGTTTTTATCGGGGGGGGGAGACCCAGTACTTC. The chain joins TRBV28 to TRBJ2-5, with TRBD2 identical over 8 bases. Trimming cost V 3 bases and J 5 bases; bases outside gene matches: 5. The CDR3 covers 14 residues. Germline V gene sequence: CDR1 MDHEN, CDR2 SYDVKM.

The rearrangement links TRBV30 to TRBJ1-1; the D is unclear. CDR1 and CDR2 (germline): GTSNPN, SVGIG (reference sequence). This CDR3 comprises 13 residues. V lost 4 bases to trimming and J lost 7 bases, with 16 bases between them. This chain's CDR3 is CAWTAGLAVEAFF. CDR3 nucleotide sequence: TGTGCCTGGACCGCTGGTCTGGCAGTTGAAGCTTTCTTT. The full variable domain, in which reference TRBV30 and TRBJ1-1 provide the parts outside the CDR3, is SQTIHQWPATLVQPVGSPLSLECTVEGTSNPNLYWYRQAAGRGLQLLFYSVGIGQISSEVPQNLSASRPQDRQFILSSKKLLLSDSGFYLCAWTAGLAVEAFFGQGTRLTVV.

The J gene is TRBJ1-2, the V gene TRBV5-4, with 7 nucleotides matching TRBD1. The CDR3 spans 15 residues. V was pared by 4 bases and J by 8 bases, with 14 bases of the junction left unmatched. CDR1 is SGHNT and CDR2 is YYREEE in the germline V gene (reference sequence). The CDR3 sequence: CASSRPIGGIDGYTF. CDR3 nucleotide sequence: TGTGCCAGCAGCCGACCCATAGGGGGCATCGACGGCTACACCTTC. Full variable domain (rest looked up from reference TRBV5-4 and TRBJ1-2): ETGVTQSPTHLIKTRGQQVTLRCSSQSGHNTVSWYQQALGQGPQFIFQYYREEENGRGNFPPRFSGLQFPNYSSELNVNALELDDSALYLCASSRPIGGIDGYTFGSGTRLTVV.

This clone was seen more than once but under ten times. The gene calls are TRBV19 and TRBJ1-5; D is ambiguous. The CDR3 extends over 14 amino acids. V was trimmed by 5 bases and J by 7 bases, leaving 15 bases between them. Germline CDR1 reads LNHDA; CDR2 reads SQIVND (reference sequence). The CDR3 sequence: CASSSTRTFQPQHF. CDR3 DNA: TGTGCCAGTAGTTCAACACGAACATTCCAGCCCCAGCATTTT.

This sequence joins TRBV27 and TRBJ1-6, with 10 bases lining up with TRBD1. Trimming took 2 bases from V and 0 from J; bases not matched to a gene: 7. CDR3 length: 19 residues. In germline, CDR1 is MNHEY, CDR2 SMNVEV (reference sequence). The CDR3 DNA reads TGTGCCAGCAGTTTAGACAGGGGGCTAGTGGGCTCCTATAATTCACCCCTCCACTTT. Protein: CASSLDRGLVGSYNSPLHF.

V gene TRBV10-3 combines with J gene TRBJ2-3; 13 bases agree with TRBD2. Germline CDR1 ENHRY, CDR2 SYGVKD. J was trimmed by 2 bases and V by 8 bases; bases with no gene match: 7. This CDR3 has 16 amino acids. Here the CDR3 reads CAISPGLAGPTDTQYF. DNA for the CDR3: TGTGCCATCTCCCCGGGACTAGCGGGACCCACAGATACGCAGTATTTT.

The J gene is TRBJ2-3, the V gene TRBV27, with D possibly TRBD2 on 6 matching bases. This CDR3 region has 16 residues. V was cut by 4 bases and J by 1 base, with 15 bases left in between. CDR1 and CDR2 from the germline V gene are MNHEY and SMNVEV (reference sequence). The CDR3 bases are TGTGCCAGCAGTTCACTAACGGGAGAGGGCACAGATACGCAGTATTTT. Encoded protein: CASSSLTGEGTDTQYF.

The rearrangement links TRBV4-1 to TRBJ1-5; TRBD1 matches 7 bases. This CDR3 spans 16 amino acids. The V gene end was trimmed by 3 bases and the J gene end by 4 bases; junction bases not matched to a gene: 9. CDR1 MGHRA and CDR2 YSYEKL come from the germline V gene. The CDR3 here is CASSQFWDSRNQPQHF. In nucleotides, the CDR3 is TGCGCCAGCAGCCAGTTCTGGGACAGCCGAAATCAGCCCCAGCATTTT.

This chain uses TRBV28 with TRBJ1-3, with D uncertain. This CDR3 has 14 amino acids. V was clipped by 6 bases and J by 1 base, with 10 bases between them. CDR1 and CDR2 from the germline V gene are MDHEN and SYDVKM. The CDR3 DNA is TGTGCCAGCAGCTCGAGGTATTCTGGAAACACCATATATTTT. Its translation is CASSSRYSGNTIYF.

The CDR3 region is CASSLAPGELFF. The CDR3 nucleotides are TGTGCCAGCAGCTTGGCTCCCGGGGAGCTGTTTTTT. The chain couples TRBV5-5 to TRBJ2-2; no clear D. Looked up from germline, CDR1 is SGHKS and CDR2 is YYEKEE (reference sequence). This CDR3 has 12 amino acids. Deletions cut 0 bases from V and 6 bases from J, with 3 bases between.

The gene calls are TRBV7-3 and TRBJ2-3; D remains unclear. V lost 3 bases to trimming and J lost 0 bases, with 4 bases between them. CDR1 and CDR2 (germline): SGHTA, FQGTGA. This CDR3 region has 13 residues. The CDR3 region is CASSLASTDTQYF. The CDR3 nucleotides read TGTGCCAGCAGCTTGGCCAGCACAGATACGCAGTATTTT.

V is TRBV6-1 and J is TRBJ1-3; unclear D gene. The germline V gene encodes CDR1 MNHNS and CDR2 SASEGT. With 2 bases removed from V and 0 bases from J, the gap between germline ends came to 11 bases. CDR3 length equals 16 residues. Here the CDR3 DNA reads TGTGCCAGCAGTGAATTTAGTTTTGTCTCTGGAAACACCATATATTTT. This sequence encodes CASSEFSFVSGNTIYF.

The chain employs TRBV27 and TRBJ1-2; D is unclear. CDR1 and CDR2 from the germline V gene are MNHEY and SMNVEV (reference sequence). CDR3 length: 13 residues. Between the trimmed V and J ends, which lost 5 bases and 4 bases, there was a span of 11 bases. The CDR3, as DNA: TGTGCCAGCAGTCTCTCGGGGATCTATGGCTACACCTTC. This translates into CASSLSGIYGYTF.

The chain joins TRBV5-4 to TRBJ2-1; TRBD2 matches at 13 bases. The ends lost 4 bases at V and 9 bases at J; junction bases unmatched: 10. The CDR3 runs 16 residues. CDR1 is SGHNT and CDR2 is YYREEE in the germline V gene (reference sequence). The CDR3 spells CASSLSLAGGPGEQFF. CDR3 DNA: TGTGCCAGCAGCCTGTCACTAGCGGGAGGGCCTGGTGAGCAGTTCTTC. Using reference TRBV5-4 and TRBJ2-1 for the parts outside the CDR3, the full variable domain is ETGVTQSPTHLIKTRGQQVTLRCSSQSGHNTVSWYQQALGQGPQFIFQYYREEENGRGNFPPRFSGLQFPNYSSELNVNALELDDSALYLCASSLSLAGGPGEQFFGPGTRLTVL.

The CDR3 DNA is TGTGCCAGCAGTTCTCAGCGCCAAGAGACCCAGTACTTC. Its translation: CASSSQRQETQYF. The J gene is TRBJ2-5, the V gene TRBV28, with D uncertain. The V end was cut by 4 bases, the J end by 1 base, with 7 bases between. The CDR3 spans 13 residues. The germline V gene encodes CDR1 MDHEN and CDR2 SYDVKM.

The V gene is TRBV14, the J gene TRBJ2-2; maybe TRBD2 (6 bases). Germline-derived CDR1 and CDR2 are SGHDN and FVKESK. The CDR3 is 13 residues long. V was clipped by 1 base and J by 9 bases, with 9 bases between them. The chain's CDR3 is CASSQGRGRELFF. CDR3 coding DNA: TGTGCCAGCAGCCAAGGGCGGGGAAGGGAGCTGTTTTTT. Combining the CDR3 with reference TRBV14 and TRBJ2-2 gives the whole variable domain EAGVTQFPSHSVIEKGQTVTLRCDPISGHDNLYWYRRVMGKEIKFLLHFVKESKQDESGMPNNRFLAERTGGTYSTLKVQPAELEDSGVYFCASSQGRGRELFFGEGSRLTVL.